These 6 T cell receptor beta chains were sequenced from one sample in a study of memory B cells and T cells in multiple sclerosis. Antigen specificity for these receptors is unknown. The repertoire was sequenced with immunoSEQ multiplex PCR; TCRdb's copy has only in-frame clones and lacks some. The sample consists of over 35,000 clones, roughly four fifths of them appearing once. CFSE-dim autoproliferating and CFSE-high non-proliferating T cells from unstimulated culture were sequenced separately. Roughly 5.2x10^7 CFSE-labeled PBMCs were cultured around 7 days unstimulated, then replicate wells were pooled. Sequenced: PBMCs from blood kept in culture. Receptors were obtained from a human donor with multiple sclerosis.

This chain connects TRBV6-6 to TRBJ1-2, with D maybe TRBD1 (6 bases). V lost 9 bases to trimming and J lost 4 bases, with 9 bases between them. Germline assignment: CDR1 MNHNY and CDR2 SVGAGI (reference sequence). The length of the CDR3 is 11 residues. CDR3 coding DNA: TGTGCCAGTAGGACAGTCTATGGCTACACCTTC. Translated, it gives CASRTVYGYTF.

The gene calls are TRBV4-3 and TRBJ2-1, with 9 bases matching TRBD2. V shed 1 base, J shed 4 bases, and the junction held 2 bases outside the gene matches. The CDR3 sequence is 15 residues long. Germline V CDR1 and CDR2: LGHNA, YSLEER. CDR3 amino acids: CASSQVSGGYNEQFF. The CDR3 coding sequence is TGCGCCAGCAGCCAAGTCAGCGGGGGGTACAATGAGCAGTTCTTC.

The chain combines TRBV9 with TRBJ2-1, with TRBD1 matching over 8 bases. The CDR3 sequence is 15 residues long. Losses at the gene ends were 3 bases for V and 9 bases for J; bases not matched to a gene: 11. Germline assignment: CDR1 SGDLS and CDR2 YYNGEE. CDR3 DNA sequence: TGTGCCAGCAGCGGGGGGACAGGTATGGCGAGTGAGCAGTTCTTC. This translates into CASSGGTGMASEQFF.

The chain recombines TRBV29-1 with TRBJ2-5; possible D gene TRBD1, 6 bases. Near its end, the DNA agrees better with TRBJ2-7, so the J call may be wrong. Germline loops: CDR1 SQVTM, CDR2 ANQGSEA. The length of the CDR3 is 14 residues. The CDR3 sequence: CSVVDRYPTYEQYF. The CDR3 nucleotides read TGCAGCGTCGTCGACAGGTACCCAACCTACGAGCAGTACTTC.

The V gene is TRBV5-5, the J gene TRBJ1-2; D ambiguous. In germline, CDR1 is SGHKS, CDR2 YYEKEE (reference sequence). The CDR3 totals 14 residues. V was trimmed by 0 bases and J by 6 bases, leaving 12 bases between them. DNA of the CDR3: TGTGCCAGCAGCTTGGGCTTTACGGAAGATGGCTACACCTTC. Translated, it gives CASSLGFTEDGYTF.

V usage is TRBV18 and J usage is TRBJ2-2; tentatively, D is TRBD2 (5 bases). Germline lookup yields CDR1 KGHSH and CDR2 LQKENI. V was clipped by 3 bases and J by 5 bases, with 13 bases between them. The CDR3 runs to 15 residues. CDR3 residues: CASSPALPGTGELFF. The CDR3 DNA reads as TGTGCCAGCTCACCTGCACTGCCGGGGACCGGGGAGCTGTTTTTT.